This entry lists 4 T cell receptor beta chains sequenced from one sample in a study of metastatic and nonmetastatic thyroid tumors. There were no patients who had received any treatment before thyroid surgery. TCRdb re-called the PCR reads via MiXCR. The sample has around 31,000 clones; approximately 16% are singletons. The sequenced sample consisted of blood. The origin of the receptors is a male donor with papillary thyroid cancer or a benign thyroid nodule (not recorded which). Some clones in this sample may be carry-over from other donors' samples.

The table lists this clone with many counts. This chain connects TRBV28 to TRBJ1-5, with D unresolved. This CDR3 comprises 12 residues. Trimming took 8 bases from V and 6 from J, leaving 11 bases between them. CDR1 is MDHEN and CDR2 is SYDVKM in the germline V gene. As DNA, the CDR3 is TGTGCCAGCGAACTTCGGGGTCAGCCCCAGCATTTT. Residues: CASELRGQPQHF.

This clone was seen many times. The chain combines TRBV2 with TRBJ2-5, with 10 bases fitting TRBD1. The junction had 13 bases not matched to a gene; V was cut back by 7 bases and J by 2 bases. The CDR3 spans 17 residues. Germline CDR1 reads SNHLY; CDR2 reads FYNNEI. The CDR3 coding sequence is TGTGCCAGCACTATCACTCCGGGACAGGGGACACAAGAGACCCAGTACTTC. Protein sequence: CASTITPGQGTQETQYF.

This clone appeared many times. This chain joins TRBV12-3 or TRBV12-4 and TRBJ1-3; a weak D match, TRBD1 (5 bases). The length of the CDR3 is 16 residues. Trimming stripped 2 bases from V and 0 bases from J, with 11 bases between. The CDR3 region is CASSLISGNSGNTIYF. In DNA, the CDR3 is TGTGCCAGCAGTTTAATTTCAGGGAACTCTGGAAACACCATATATTTT.

The V call is TRBV27, the J call TRBJ2-2; no definite D call. Between the trimmed V and J ends, which lost 3 bases and 0 bases, there was a span of 5 bases. CDR1 is MNHEY and CDR2 is SMNVEV in the germline V gene (reference sequence). The CDR3 is made up of 14 amino acids. The CDR3 DNA is TGTGCCAGCAGTTTGAAGGCGAACACCGGGGAGCTGTTTTTT. Translating it yields CASSLKANTGELFF.